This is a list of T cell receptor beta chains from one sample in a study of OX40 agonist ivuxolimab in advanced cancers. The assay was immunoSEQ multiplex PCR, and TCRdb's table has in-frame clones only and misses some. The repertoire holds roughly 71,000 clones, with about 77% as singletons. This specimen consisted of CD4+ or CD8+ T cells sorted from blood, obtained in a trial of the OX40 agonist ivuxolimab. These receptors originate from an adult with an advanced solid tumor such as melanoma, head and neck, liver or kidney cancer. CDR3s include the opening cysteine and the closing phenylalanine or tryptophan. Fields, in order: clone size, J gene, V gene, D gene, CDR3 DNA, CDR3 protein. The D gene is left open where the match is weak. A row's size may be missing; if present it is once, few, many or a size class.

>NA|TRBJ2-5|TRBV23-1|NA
TGCGCCAGCAGTCGGGCAGGGCCCCAAGAGACCCAGTACTTC
CASSRAGPQETQYF
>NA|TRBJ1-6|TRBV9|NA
TGTGCCAGCAGCGATATCGGGGGCAGCTCCTATAATTCACCCCTCCACTTT
CASSDIGGSSYNSPLHF
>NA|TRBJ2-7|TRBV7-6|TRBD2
TGTGCCAGCAGCCTAGCGGGAGGAGGATCCTACGAGCAGTACTTC
CASSLAGGGSYEQYF
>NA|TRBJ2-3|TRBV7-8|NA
TGTGCCAGCAGCCCGATTAGCACAGATACGCAGTATTTT
CASSPISTDTQYF
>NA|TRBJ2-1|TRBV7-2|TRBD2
TGTGCCAGCAGCTTAATTTTCGAGCGGGGGGGCCGTGAGCAGTTCTTC
CASSLIFERGGREQFF
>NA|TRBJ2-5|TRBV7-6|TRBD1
TGTGCCAGCAGCTTAGCAGGGACAGGGGCCCAAGAGACCCAGTACTTC
CASSLAGTGAQETQYF
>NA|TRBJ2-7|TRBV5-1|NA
TGCGCCAGCAGCGTTCAGGGGAACAACTACGAGCAGTACTTC
CASSVQGNNYEQYF
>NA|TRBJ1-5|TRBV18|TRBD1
TGTGCCAGCTCAGAGGACAGGGCGGGCAATCAGCCCCAGCATTTT
CASSEDRAGNQPQHF
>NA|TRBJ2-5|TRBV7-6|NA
TGTGCCAGCAGCTTAGCAGTGCAAGAGACCCAGTACTTC
CASSLAVQETQYF
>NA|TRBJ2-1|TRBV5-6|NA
TGTGCCAGGGTAAGGGGGATGCGGGGAAAGCCTGGCAATGAGCAGTTCTTC
CARVRGMRGKPGNEQFF
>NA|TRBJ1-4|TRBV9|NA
TGTGCCAGCAGCATAGGAGGTGCAACTAATGAAAAACTGTTTTTT
CASSIGGATNEKLFF
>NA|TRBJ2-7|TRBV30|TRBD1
TGTGCCTGGAGGAAGCAACAGGGGTGGGAGCAGTACTTC
CAWRKQQGWEQYF
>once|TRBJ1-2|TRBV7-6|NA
TGTGCCAGCAGCACAGACCGGGGACACTATGGCTACACCTTC
CASSTDRGHYGYTF
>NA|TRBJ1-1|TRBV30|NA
TGTGCCTGGAGCCACCCAGGGAGGGGGATGAACACTGAAGCTTTCTTT
CAWSHPGRGMNTEAFF
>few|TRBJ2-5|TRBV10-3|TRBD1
TGTGCCACCGGACAGGGCCAAGAGACCCAGTACTTC
CATGQGQETQYF